These 15 T cell receptor beta chains were sequenced from one sample in a study of molecular identifiers for immune sequencing clone quantification (dated by TCRdb to 2016 to 2018). Libraries were prepared through PCR. The sequencer was a NextSeq 500. The raw public data were reprocessed by TCRdb itself: fastp quality trimming at Q25, MiXCR clonotype calling, in-frame beta chains only. Rows are unified per CDR3 protein, each entry keeping the most common DNA and genes. The sample table contains some 680,000 distinct CDR3 sequences; only one count was recorded for about 25% of them. Of the sample, about 0.84% is held by the ten largest clones. Sequencing was done on a sample of naive CD8+ T cells from blood, with Jurkat cell RNA spiked in. Explained via the paper, the cell subset or site label denotes: FACS-sorted CD8+CD4-CCR7+CD45RA+ naive T cells. These TCRs come from a human donor in good health. Some libraries in this study had Jurkat cell RNA spiked in.

This chain uses TRBV27 with TRBJ2-7; D is perhaps TRBD1 or TRBD2 (6 bases each). The CDR3 length is 12 residues. V was trimmed by 3 bases and J by 6 bases, leaving 9 bases between them. Germline V gene sequence: CDR1 MNHEY, CDR2 SMNVEV (reference sequence). The CDR3 spells CASSFWGAEQYF. CDR3 bases: TGTGCCAGCAGTTTTTGGGGGGCCGAGCAGTACTTC.

This clonotype has just one count. A much larger clonotype is one base distant, so this may be a read error. The rearrangement links TRBV6-6 to TRBJ2-5; 8 bases align to TRBD2. The ends lost 5 bases at V and 3 bases at J; junction bases unmatched: 8. The CDR3 spans 15 residues. Germline V gives CDR1 MNHNY, CDR2 SVGAGI (reference sequence). CDR3 nucleotides: TGTGCCAGCAGTACCTCGCCAGCGGGAGAAGAGACCCAGTACTTC. Translation: CASSTSPAGEETQYF.

This CDR3 reads CASSRGEGRTVPTDTQYF. DNA for the CDR3: TGTGCCAGCAGTCGCGGGGAGGGAAGAACGGTCCCCACAGATACGCAGTATTTT. The chain couples TRBV7-6 to TRBJ2-3; 7 bases match TRBD2. This CDR3 has 18 amino acids. Germline V lookup: CDR1 SGHVS, CDR2 FNYEAQ. Losses at the gene ends were 6 bases for V and 2 bases for J; bases not matched to a gene: 17.

As regards this clonotype: With a much larger clone just one base away, this may be a read error. This rearrangement joins TRBV2 to TRBJ2-1, with no clear D. Germline assignment: CDR1 SNHLY and CDR2 FYNNEI. The V gene lost 3 bases and the J gene lost 0 bases, with 12 bases spanning the gap. This CDR3 is 16 amino acids long. CDR3 loop: CASSDLSPSSYNEQFF. Written as DNA, the CDR3 is TGTGCCAGCAGTGACCTGAGCCCGAGCTCCTACAATGAGCAGTTCTTC.

In this sample, this clonotype turned up many times. This rearrangement joins TRBV6-1 to TRBJ1-5; D is unclear. This CDR3 region has 17 residues. Trimming removed 0 bases at V and 3 bases at J, with 15 bases between. CDR1 and CDR2 (germline): MNHNS, SASEGT. The CDR3 sequence is CASSEARAAQLNQPQHF. The CDR3 DNA sequence: TGTGCCAGCAGTGAAGCGAGGGCGGCACAGCTCAATCAGCCCCAGCATTTT.

This clonotype was seen a few times. The V gene is TRBV19, the J gene TRBJ2-2, with D maybe TRBD2 (6 bases). Germline V gene sequence: CDR1 LNHDA, CDR2 SQIVND (reference sequence). The CDR3 has 15 residues. Deletions cut 5 bases from V and 4 bases from J, with 14 bases between. CDR3 nucleotides: TGTGCCAGTAGTGTGGGGGGTAGGGGCACCGGGGAGCTGTTTTTT. Amino acids: CASSVGGRGTGELFF.

About this clonotype: A much bigger clone sits one base away, suggesting this may be a read error. The chain links TRBV7-9 to TRBJ1-1; D is ambiguous. Germline V lookup: CDR1 SEHNR, CDR2 FQNEAQ (reference sequence). This CDR3 spans 12 amino acids. This CDR3 reads CASSLMETEDFF. The CDR3 bases are TGTGCCAGCAGCTTAATGGAGACTGAAGATTTCTTT.

As regards this clonotype: Sequence at one end of the junction differs from germline and may be a read error. The chain employs TRBV3-1 and TRBJ1-1; 8 nucleotides match TRBD1. The CDR3 totals 13 residues. CDR1 and CDR2 (germline): LGHDT, YNNKEL (reference sequence). In DNA, the CDR3 is TGTGCCAGCAGCCCAGGGGGCTTCACTGAAGCTTGCTTT. Amino acid sequence: CASSPGGFTEACF.

Comments on this clonotype: Given a much more abundant clone one base away, this may be a read error. This chain connects TRBV7-2 to TRBJ2-2, with 9 bases fitting TRBD2. From germline, CDR1 is SGHTA and CDR2 FQGNSA. V lost 1 base and J lost 6; bases outside the gene matches: 15. The CDR3 is 19 amino acids. CDR3 region: CASSLELAGPQGPPGELFF. For the CDR3, the DNA is TGTGCCAGCAGCTTAGAGCTAGCGGGACCACAAGGTCCACCCGGGGAGCTGTTTTTT.

The V gene is TRBV12-3 or TRBV12-4, the J gene TRBJ1-1; D call uncertain. The ends were cut back, 5 bases at V and 7 bases at J, with 14 bases in the middle. This CDR3 contains 13 residues. The CDR3 DNA is TGTGCCAGCAGTCCCGGCCGGCGGGTTGAAGCTTTCTTT. This gives the protein CASSPGRRVEAFF.

This clonotype was seen only a few times. The chain carries TRBV28 and TRBJ2-7; 9 bases align to TRBD1. The CDR3 totals 13 residues. Germline values: CDR1 MDHEN, CDR2 SYDVKM. V lost 10 bases to trimming and J lost 2 bases; unmatched junction nucleotides: 6. The CDR3 DNA sequence: TGTGCCACCAGGACAGGGGTCACCTACGAGCAGTACTTC. It yields the protein CATRTGVTYEQYF. The complete variable domain, with remaining parts taken from reference TRBV28 and TRBJ2-7, reads DVKVTQSSRYLVKRTGEKVFLECVQDMDHENMFWYRQDPGLGLRLIYFSYDVKMKEKGDIPEGYSVSREKKERFSLILESASTNQTSMYLCATRTGVTYEQYFGPGTRLTVT.

This clonotype was found many times. The chain employs TRBV7-9 and TRBJ2-3; 11 positions match TRBD2. The germline gives CDR1 SEHNR, CDR2 FQNEAQ (reference sequence). With 10 bases clipped from V and 2 bases from J, the junction kept 11 bases outside the gene matches. This CDR3 has 16 amino acids. CDR3 region: CAKVRLAGLHTDTQYF. In DNA, the CDR3 is TGTGCCAAAGTCAGACTAGCGGGACTCCACACAGATACGCAGTATTTT.

This clonotype was detected ten times or more. This sequence joins TRBV5-6 and TRBJ2-1; a possible D gene is TRBD2 (6 bases). Per germline, CDR1 SGHDT and CDR2 YYEEEE. Deletions cut 4 bases from V and 2 bases from J, with 13 bases between. The CDR3 runs 15 residues. This CDR3 reads CASSPGPGAYNEQFF. In nucleotides, the CDR3 is TGTGCCAGCAGCCCAGGCCCGGGGGCCTACAATGAGCAGTTCTTC.

V usage is TRBV24-1 and J usage is TRBJ1-2; D uncertain. Trimming pared 6 bases from V and 3 bases from J, leaving 7 bases between. CDR1 and CDR2 from the germline V gene are KGHDR and SFDVKD. The length of the CDR3 is 12 residues. This CDR3 reads CATSKGDYGYTF. CDR3 nucleotide sequence: TGTGCCACCAGTAAGGGTGACTATGGCTACACCTTC.

The chain recombines TRBV7-2 with TRBJ2-1; 7 nucleotides line up with TRBD2. There are 16 residues in the CDR3. Germline CDR1 and CDR2: SGHTA and FQGNSA. The ends lost 5 bases at V and 3 bases at J; junction bases unmatched: 10. CDR3 nucleotide sequence: TGTGCCAGCAGCCCGCTTGCGGGGGTCGGCTACAATGAGCAGTTCTTC. Its protein product is CASSPLAGVGYNEQFF. The complete variable domain, with remaining parts taken from reference TRBV7-2 and TRBJ2-1, reads GAGVSQSPSNKVTEKGKDVELRCDPISGHTALYWYRQSLGQGLEFLIYFQGNSAPDKSGLPSDRFSAERTGGSVSTLTIQRTQQEDSAVYLCASSPLAGVGYNEQFFGPGTRLTVL.